This T cell receptor (beta chain) is from a study of T cell clones after liver transplantation. Only in-frame clones appear in the TCRdb table, and some are missing; sequencing was by immunoSEQ multiplex PCR. This table holds 7,000 to 9,500 clones, approximately 78% found once. V was clipped by 3 bases and J by 6 bases; unmatched bases: 2. The CDR3 covers 13 residues. CDR1 MGHRA and CDR2 YSYEKL come from the germline V gene. The specimen was CD8+ T cells from blood, collected at the 22-month timepoint. This receptor was identified in a human patient who received a liver transplant. Some T cells here may be from the graft donor. The chain is built from TRBV4-1 and TRBJ2-1; 7 nucleotides match TRBD1. The CDR3 here is CASSHTGANEQFF. Written as DNA, the CDR3 is TGCGCCAGCAGCCATACAGGGGCCAATGAGCAGTTCTTC.